The 18 T cell receptor beta chains reported below all come from one sample, sequenced in a study of T cell responses to AZD1222 COVID-19 vaccine (dated by TCRdb to the early 2020s). The time point label on this specimen signifies: baseline before first vaccination. Receptor libraries were prepared by the immunoSEQ multiplex PCR assay. Held by TCRdb, this immuneACCESS table contains in-frame sequences only and omits some clones. Under half of the omission traces to an unresolved V gene where checked; the cause of the rest is unknown. Recorded for this sample are 110,000 or so clones; roughly 89% of them occurred a single time. The ten largest clonotypes hold roughly an eighth of the sample. The starting material was peripheral blood, obtained on day 0 of AZD1222 vaccination. These receptors originate from an adult in good health.

The CDR3 here is CASSIQASYEQYF. The CDR3 DNA reads TGTGCCAGTAGTATTCAGGCTTCCTACGAGCAGTACTTC. This chain uses TRBV19 with TRBJ2-7; D not resolved. Germline V gene lookup returns CDR1 LNHDA and CDR2 SQIVND (reference sequence). Trimming removed 3 bases at V and 1 base at J, with 7 bases between. CDR3 length: 13 residues.

The genes are TRBV18 and TRBJ1-5, with unresolved D. Trimming cost V 3 bases and J 0 bases, with 6 bases left between them. This CDR3 region has 14 residues. Germline CDR1 reads KGHSH; CDR2 reads LQKENI. Written as DNA, the CDR3 is TGTGCCAGCTCACCGCAGAATAGCAATCAGCCCCAGCATTTT. It encodes CASSPQNSNQPQHF.

The chain is built from TRBV5-8 and TRBJ2-1; 14 bases are shared with TRBD2. CDR3 length: 13 amino acids. Germline values: CDR1 SGHTS, CDR2 YDEGEE. The J segment lost 16 bases and the V segment lost 3 bases, leaving 6 bases of the junction unmatched. For the CDR3, the DNA is TGTGCCAGCAGCTGGGGACTAGCGGGAGTATATTTCTTC. Translation gives CASSWGLAGVYFF.

This clone is judged medium-sized. This rearrangement joins TRBV27 to TRBJ2-3; 7 positions agree with TRBD2. Germline loops: CDR1 MNHEY, CDR2 SMNVEV (reference sequence). The V segment lost 3 bases and the J segment 2 bases; nucleotides outside the gene matches: 11. The length of the CDR3 is 17 residues. CDR3 amino acids: CASSFRLLGGNTDTQYF. The DNA of the CDR3 is TGTGCCAGCAGTTTCCGACTTCTGGGGGGGAACACAGATACGCAGTATTTT.

J is TRBJ1-2 and V is TRBV9; possible D gene TRBD1, 5 bases. The CDR3 loop spans 13 amino acids. CDR1 is SGDLS and CDR2 is YYNGEE in the germline V gene. V gave up 4 bases and J gave up 3 bases, with 10 bases separating them. CDR3 sequence reads: CASSRGLDYGYTF. In nucleotides, the CDR3 is TGTGCCAGCAGCCGGGGGTTAGACTATGGCTACACCTTC.

Only one count was recorded for this clone. The rearrangement links TRBV7-8 to TRBJ1-3; 7 bases align to TRBD1. The germline V gene encodes CDR1 SGHVS and CDR2 FQNEAQ. V lost 5 bases to trimming and J lost 1 base; unmatched junction nucleotides: 5. The CDR3 totals 15 residues. The CDR3 bases are TGTGCCAGCAGCGGGACAGAACTTTCTGGAAACACCATATATTTT. Its protein product is CASSGTELSGNTIYF.

The chain is built from TRBV5-1 and TRBJ2-1, with 13 positions matching TRBD2. Per germline, CDR1 SGHRS and CDR2 YFSETQ. CDR3 length: 20 amino acids. With V trimmed by 6 bases and J by 0 bases, 15 bases remained unmatched. The DNA of the CDR3 is TGCGCCAGCACGCGCTGGACTAGCGGGAGTTCTTCGAGCTCCTACAATGAGCAGTTCTTC. Translated: CASTRWTSGSSSSSYNEQFF.

The chain uses TRBV28 and TRBJ1-1; 8 bases fit TRBD1. Germline V gene sequence: CDR1 MDHEN, CDR2 SYDVKM. With 3 bases clipped from V and 5 bases from J, the junction kept 5 bases outside the gene matches. The CDR3 is 14 amino acids. The CDR3 loop is CASSLDRVRTEAFF. The CDR3 DNA reads TGTGCCAGCAGTTTGGACAGGGTGCGGACTGAAGCTTTCTTT.

The V gene is TRBV24-1, the J gene TRBJ2-3, with 9 bases that match TRBD1. CDR1 and CDR2 (germline): KGHDR, SFDVKD. V lost 3 bases, J lost 3 bases, and 9 bases stayed unmatched. The CDR3 is 17 residues long. The CDR3 protein is CATSDAGTGFSTDTQYF. The CDR3 DNA is TGTGCCACCAGTGATGCCGGGACAGGGTTTAGTACAGATACGCAGTATTTT.

In this sample, this clone turned up a few times. This chain connects TRBV7-9 to TRBJ2-2, with a possible D match to TRBD1 (6 bases). Per the germline V gene, CDR1 is SEHNR and CDR2 is FQNEAQ (reference sequence). This CDR3 has 14 residues. V lost 5 bases and J 5 bases, leaving 12 bases between the germline ends. The CDR3 reads CASSLYRETGELFF. In nucleotides, the CDR3 is TGTGCCAGCAGCCTCTACAGGGAAACCGGGGAGCTGTTTTTT.

This clone was detected only a few times. This chain links TRBV5-4 with TRBJ2-2; the match to TRBD2 covers 10 bases. The CDR3 consists of 17 residues. Losses at the gene ends were 0 bases for V and 4 bases for J; bases not matched to a gene: 6. CDR1 and CDR2 (germline): SGHNT, YYREEE (reference sequence). CDR3 residues: CASSLASGSRGTGELFF. The DNA of the CDR3 is TGTGCCAGCAGCTTGGCTAGCGGGAGCCGAGGCACCGGGGAGCTGTTTTTT.

This chain connects TRBV7-2 to TRBJ2-7; 12 nucleotides agree with TRBD2. The J segment lost 1 base and the V segment lost 5 bases, leaving 3 bases of the junction unmatched. The CDR3 has 15 residues. Germline assignment: CDR1 SGHTA and CDR2 FQGNSA. The CDR3 region has the DNA TGTGCCAGCAGCCGGGGGACTAGCGGGTCCTACGAGCAGTACTTC. Its translation is CASSRGTSGSYEQYF.

The chain employs TRBV10-3 and TRBJ2-3, with D possibly TRBD1 on 6 matching bases. The CDR3 spans 14 residues. Germline assignment: CDR1 ENHRY and CDR2 SYGVKD. With 2 bases removed from V and 0 bases from J, the gap between germline ends came to 6 bases. CDR3 protein: CAISEGQSTDTQYF. The CDR3 nucleotides are TGTGCCATCAGTGAGGGACAGAGCACAGATACGCAGTATTTT.

The CDR3 is CASTDSHYGYTF. CDR3 nucleotide sequence: TGTGCCAGCACCGACTCCCACTATGGCTACACCTTC. This chain links TRBV2 with TRBJ1-2; D is unresolved. Trimming cost V 7 bases and J 3 bases, with 9 bases left between them. CDR3 size: 12 residues. The V gene's germline CDR1 is SNHLY and CDR2 FYNNEI.

This chain joins TRBV11-2 and TRBJ2-2, with D tentatively TRBD1 (5 bases). The CDR3 totals 14 residues. Trimming took off 5 bases at V and 6 bases at J, with 13 bases between the two ends. Germline V gene sequence: CDR1 SGHAT, CDR2 FQNNGV. CDR3 coding DNA: TGTGCCAGCAGCAAAGAGACAGTTTCCGGGGAGCTGTTTTTT. Its translation is CASSKETVSGELFF.

This clone was seen only once. The chain carries TRBV19 and TRBJ1-5, with D uncertain. Germline V gene data show CDR1 as LNHDA and CDR2 as SQIVND (reference sequence). Trimming removed 1 base from V and 10 bases from J, with 8 bases in between. The CDR3 has 12 amino acids. CDR3 loop: CASSIVPGPQHF. CDR3 DNA sequence: TGTGCCAGTAGTATAGTTCCAGGCCCCCAGCATTTT.

The chain combines TRBV5-4 with TRBJ2-1; 7 bases fit TRBD2. The CDR3 sequence is 16 residues long. The V gene's germline CDR1 is SGHNT and CDR2 YYREEE (reference sequence). The V segment lost 3 bases and the J segment 4 bases; nucleotides outside the gene matches: 10. The CDR3 nucleotides are TGTGCCAGCAGCTGGGGGATGGGTAGCGGGTACAATGAGCAGTTCTTC. This sequence encodes CASSWGMGSGYNEQFF.

The V gene is TRBV18, the J gene TRBJ1-6, with TRBD1 matching 9 bases. Germline V lookup: CDR1 KGHSH, CDR2 LQKENI. This CDR3 comprises 15 residues. The V segment lost 4 bases and the J segment 9 bases; nucleotides outside the gene matches: 7. In DNA form, the CDR3 reads TGTGCCAGCTCACGAGGACAGGGGCAGGGTTCACCCCTCCACTTT. This codes for CASSRGQGQGSPLHF.